This T cell receptor (beta chain) derives from a study of control samples from healthy donors and cancer patients. Repertoires were generated with immunoSEQ multiplex PCR, while TCRdb's copy carries only in-frame clones and drops some. The sample lists approximately 170,000 clones, about 94% occurring once. The CDR3 extends over 20 amino acids. The V gene end was trimmed by 1 base and the J gene end by 9 bases; junction bases not matched to a gene: 20. The germline CDR1 and CDR2 sequences are MGHRA and YSYEKL. Sequences were obtained from blood. The chain links TRBV4-1 to TRBJ1-6, with 8 bases aligning to TRBD1. This TCR came from a woman aged 55-70 years in good health. The CDR3 nucleotides are TGCGCCAGCAGCCAAGCTAACTACGGACAGGGAGGTAGCCGAACTTCACCCCTCCACTTT. Protein sequence: CASSQANYGQGGSRTSPLHF.